This paragraph covers one TCR beta chain sequence. Its antigen is not known. The CDR3 totals 18 residues. The junction had 16 bases not matched to a gene; V was cut back by 4 bases and J by 5 bases. Every TCR beta cDNA library bore unique molecular identifiers. The yield from roughly 1 to 10 million T cells was 500,000 or so cDNA molecules in total. TCRdb re-derived calls from the PCR reads in MiXCR, one entry per CDR3 protein. The table records over 700,000 distinct CDR3 sequences, 30% of them present only once. The data are from a study of post-analysis software for immune sequencing data. In the study overall: Recorded disease courses covered relapsing-remitting, secondary progressive and progressive-relapsing multiple sclerosis. Some patients had no subtype annotation.

Study-wide points: Controls had significantly higher normalized Chao1 diversity than multiple sclerosis patients. Higher frequency in patients than in controls was seen for 5 or 6 TRBV segments, with TRBV5-6, TRBV5-1 and TRBV20-1 among them. Samples from one preparation batch, clustered by F measure, grouped strongly together.

The J gene is TRBJ2-5, the V gene TRBV12-3 or TRBV12-4; 10 positions match TRBD1. Specimen: blood. The receptor's source is a girl between 10 and 17 years old with multiple sclerosis. The CDR3: CASSSLRDRGPEMETQYF. CDR3 DNA: TGTGCCAGCAGTTCTCTCCGGGACAGGGGACCAGAGATGGAGACCCAGTACTTC.